What follows is one T cell receptor beta chain and its context. In its sample, this clone was seen a few times. The antigen this receptor binds is unknown. No much larger clone exists at a distance of one base, and base qualities are not known. The data belong to a study of blood T cell repertoires in COVID-19 (dated by TCRdb to about 2020). For context, the study as a whole: Samples from collaborators originated in the United States, Italy and Spain and spanned both the acute and convalescent phases of COVID-19. The material from the prospective study consisted of cDNA or gDNA derived from T cells, B-cell-depleted T cells, or PBMCs. A de-identified subject ID, COVID-19 status, age in years and sex were almost always included in the sample metadata. The dataset comprised deeply sampled blood TCRbeta repertoires from subjects exposed to, actively infected with, or recovered from COVID-19. HLA class I and class II types, where available, came from metadata supplied by the sample provider rather than from assay-based typing. A freely available public database, intended as a resource for researchers studying the immune response to SARS-CoV-2, is where the repertoires were released. Samples came from the ongoing ImmuneRACE study (first 160 participants) plus 1,254 subjects from 6 global collaborators.

Whole blood was collected in K2EDTA tubes by collaborating institutions according to the institutions' own protocols. Collaborator samples were shipped for TCRbeta analysis as frozen whole blood, isolated PBMCs, or DNA extracted from either sample type. Via the germline V gene, CDR1 is KGHDR and CDR2 SFDVKD. Trimming leaves V shorter by 4 bases and J shorter by 6 bases, with the junction holding 12 bases beyond the gene matches. The CDR3 holds 17 amino acids from the cysteine to the phenylalanine. Only the CDR3 part of the read is kept: 51 bases, read in frame from the first base. The immunoSEQ Assay, a bias-controlled multiplex PCR, was used to amplify TCRbeta CDR3 regions from genomic DNA. For the original study's pipeline: Nucleated cell counts per sample were estimated from amplification of reference gene primers within the assay. Sequence reads were collapsed and filtered to measure the absolute abundance of every unique TCRbeta CDR3 rearrangement. For each sample, productive Simpson clonality was calculated as the square root of Simpson's diversity index over productive rearrangements. This immuneACCESS table, as held by TCRdb, lists in-frame sequences with V and J called but not all clones. Of the missing ones, under half trace to an unresolved V gene in checked studies; the others have no known cause. V, J and clone size reflect that table, while D and trimming were determined from the DNA. For this sample the table gives approximately 120,000 clones, of which around 74% were detected only once. In total, the top ten clones hold roughly 5.5% of the sample.

Study-wide findings and limitations: Clinical and demographic metadata were provided uncurated, with the amount varying by source and participant.

This chain joins TRBV24-1 to TRBJ2-1; TRBD2 matches 9 bases in the middle. This clonotype originated in a man aged 60 to 69 with acute or convalescent COVID-19. Material: peripheral blood. The DNA sequence reads TGTGCCACCAGTGACACCGTAGCGGGAGAGTGGCGCAATGAGCAGTTCTTC. It specifies CATSDTVAGEWRNEQFF.